This T cell receptor (beta chain) was captured in a study of prognosis after radiotherapy for stage I lung cancer (dated by TCRdb to about 2021). Turning to the overall study: Between early 2018 and 2019, around 19 patients with stage I NSCLC were enrolled in Nanjing, China. Enrolled patients comprised about 13 with newly diagnosed primary stage I lung tumors and four to six with oligometastatic NSCLC after surgical resection of the primary tumor. Every patient was deemed medically inoperable, 12 to 13 because of comorbidities and 7 because they refused surgery. The cohort included more than 10 men and more than 5 women, with a median age of around 70 years and a range of about 50 to 90 years. Squamous cell carcinoma histology was identified in 7 or 8 patients, and adenocarcinoma histology was identified in about a dozen patients. Using image-guided IMRT or VMAT, SBRT was delivered in 3 to 5 fractions at a biologically effective dose of at least 100 Gy. No patient received concurrent therapy alongside SBRT. Distant metastases were developed by four of the 19 patients after SBRT, at a median of roughly 7 months, whereas no significant progression was observed in the other 15 patients. This study profiled peripheral blood TCR beta repertoires from stage I NSCLC patients before and after stereotactic body radiotherapy and linked the repertoires to distant failure. The study sequenced around 40 blood samples from some 19 patients, one before and one after SBRT per patient.

Trimming leaves V shorter by 5 bases and J shorter by 5 bases, with the junction holding 12 bases beyond the gene matches. The cysteine opens and the phenylalanine closes a CDR3 of 15 amino acids. Only the CDR3 DNA stays, 45 bases, in frame from base 1. CDR1 and CDR2, looked up from the germline V gene (reference sequence), are DFQATT and SNEGSKA. This clonotype was recorded many times. Its antigen remains undetermined. Per-base quality was not reported, and no clone a single base away is much larger than it. Two rounds of multiplex PCR were used to amplify the TCR beta CDR3 region from genomic DNA. In the first round of PCR, primers specific to each TRBV and TRBJ gene were used, and the primer sequences are filed in Chinese patent CN105087789A. The second PCR round used universal primers. The Roche High Pure PCR Template Preparation Kit was used to extract genomic DNA from frozen PBMCs. The libraries underwent paired-end sequencing with 151 bp reads on an Illumina HiSeq 3000. Per the original workflow: CutAdapt was used to remove raw reads lacking the multiplex PCR primer sequences. High-quality paired reads were merged into contigs with PEAR. TRB V, D and J gene segments were assigned to each contig with MiXCR by alignment to reference sequences. To remove sequencing errors, CDR3 sequences were clustered according to base quality and sequence similarity. Diversity was measured as Shannon entropy normalized by the natural log of productive TCR sequence number. To get clonality, Shannon entropy was divided by the natural log of the number of unique clonotypes, and that result was subtracted from one. Using the Youden index from ROC curves, the researchers picked the repertoire-metric cut-offs for progression-free survival, and all analyses were carried out in R 3.5.3. The public reads were quality trimmed at Q25 with fastp and then assembled into clones with MiXCR by TCRdb, keeping productive beta chains. One record per CDR3 amino acid sequence lists the most common genes and DNA. TCRdb assigned the V and J calls; the authors' analysis was not used. For this sample there are under 75,000 distinct CDR3 sequences; 26% appear just once. About 7.5% of the sample is held by the ten biggest clonotypes.

Summary of the overall study and its limitations: After SBRT, the number of unique TCR clones decreased (median roughly 10,000 before versus some 6,400 after; Wilcoxon paired P=0.011). The small cohort and short follow-up limited the study, so independent validation of the findings is needed. Whether the expanded TCR clones were tumor-specific was not determined. TRBV and TRBJ usage frequencies reportedly varied with metastasis status, involving two V genes at baseline and nine V and two J genes after SBRT. No adjustment for multiple comparisons was applied to any of the reported P values. Post-SBRT Shannon entropy and its change from baseline were lower in patients who developed distant metastases; baseline Shannon entropy was not associated with metastases.

A history of other malignancies or of prior chemotherapy or radiotherapy was absent in all patients, and node-negative disease was shown on CT and PET/CT in all patients. Around 6 milliliters of peripheral venous blood were drawn into EDTA tubes at each of two time points. PBMCs were isolated by Ficoll-Paque Plus density-gradient centrifugation. Samples were stored at -80°C immediately after collection until analysis. The material sequenced was PBMCs, taken before or after stereotactic body radiation therapy (not recorded which). The rearrangement combines TRBV20-1 with TRBJ2-7, with 10 bases matching TRBD1. This TCR derives from a donor over 45 with non-small cell lung cancer. For the CDR3, the sequence is CSAENRDRGFDEQYF. At the DNA level, the sequence is TGCAGTGCTGAAAACCGGGACAGGGGTTTCGACGAGCAGTACTTC.